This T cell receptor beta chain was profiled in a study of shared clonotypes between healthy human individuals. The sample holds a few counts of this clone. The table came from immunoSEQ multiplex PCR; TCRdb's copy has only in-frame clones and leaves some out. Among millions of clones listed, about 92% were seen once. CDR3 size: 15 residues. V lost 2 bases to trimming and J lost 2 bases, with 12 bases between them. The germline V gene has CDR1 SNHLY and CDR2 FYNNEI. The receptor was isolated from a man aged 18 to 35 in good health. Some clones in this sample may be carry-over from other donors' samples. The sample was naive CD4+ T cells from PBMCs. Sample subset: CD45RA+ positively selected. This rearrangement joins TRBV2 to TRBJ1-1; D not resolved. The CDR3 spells CASSERQVGNTEAFF. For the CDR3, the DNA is TGTGCCAGCAGTGAAAGGCAGGTGGGAAACACTGAAGCTTTCTTT.